What follows are 27 T cell receptor beta chains derived from one specimen sequenced in a study of blood T cell repertoires in COVID-19. Only in-frame clones appear in the TCRdb table, and some are missing; sequencing was by immunoSEQ multiplex PCR. The sample carries about 270,000 clones, roughly nine tenths recorded once. The sequencing input was PBMCs or T cells enriched from blood (not recorded which). These receptors all come from a young woman who had recovered from COVID-19.

CDR3 region: CASSLLLTSDEQFF. DNA for the CDR3: TGCGCCAGCAGCTTGCTACTGACTAGCGATGAGCAGTTCTTC. J is TRBJ2-1 and V is TRBV5-1, with 8 bases identical to TRBD2. This CDR3 is 14 amino acids long. The V segment lost 1 base and the J segment 8 bases; nucleotides outside the gene matches: 5. Per germline, CDR1 SGHRS and CDR2 YFSETQ.

The chain carries TRBV4-1 and TRBJ2-3; 12 bases match TRBD2. CDR1 and CDR2 from the germline V gene are MGHRA and YSYEKL. The CDR3 covers 17 residues. The ends lost 1 base at V and 6 bases at J; junction bases unmatched: 8. CDR3: CASSQAPSGGVQDTQYF. The CDR3, as DNA: TGCGCCAGCAGCCAAGCACCTAGCGGGGGGGTCCAGGATACGCAGTATTTT.

The chain links TRBV7-2 to TRBJ1-5; D might be TRBD1 (5 bases). Germline CDR1 SGHTA, CDR2 FQGNSA. The CDR3 covers 15 residues. The germline V and J ends were trimmed by 0 bases and 5 bases, with 11 bases remaining between them. DNA for the CDR3: TGTGCCAGCAGCTTAGCGTGGGGGGGGGATCAGCCCCAGCATTTT. This translates into CASSLAWGGDQPQHF.

The gene calls are TRBV7-9 and TRBJ1-2; 7 positions match TRBD1. The CDR3 consists of 14 residues. The V gene end was trimmed by 3 bases and the J gene end by 8 bases; junction bases not matched to a gene: 9. Per the germline V gene, CDR1 is SEHNR and CDR2 is FQNEAQ (reference sequence). CDR3 region: CASSLGRGLEGYTF. The DNA for the CDR3 is TGTGCCAGCAGCTTGGGCAGGGGGTTAGAGGGCTACACCTTC.

This clone was observed once. The chain is built from TRBV4-1 and TRBJ2-1; 11 bases fit TRBD2. V dropped 3 bases and J dropped 0; count of bases not matched to a gene: 4. Germline assignment: CDR1 MGHRA and CDR2 YSYEKL. This CDR3 is built from 17 residues. In nucleotides, the CDR3 is TGCGCCAGCAGCCACGGGACTAGCGGAAACTCCTACAATGAGCAGTTCTTC. Amino acid sequence: CASSHGTSGNSYNEQFF.

The rearrangement joins TRBV3-1 (or the pseudogene TRBV3-2) to TRBJ1-1; TRBD1 matches 7 bases. J was trimmed by 8 bases and V by 4 bases; bases with no gene match: 7. The germline CDR1 and CDR2 sequences are LGHDT and YNNKEL (reference sequence). This CDR3 is 13 amino acids long. The CDR3 is CASSLDRLQEAFF. The CDR3 DNA sequence: TGTGCCAGCAGCCTGGACAGGTTGCAAGAAGCTTTCTTT.

Points on this clone: The same CDR3 can be traced to other DNA sequences in this sample. The rearrangement uses TRBV3-1 (or the pseudogene TRBV3-2) and TRBJ2-7; possibly TRBD1 for D (6 bases). In germline, CDR1 is LGHDT, CDR2 YNNKEL (reference sequence). This CDR3 has 13 residues. V lost 1 base and J 4 bases, leaving 8 bases between the germline ends. In nucleotides, the CDR3 is TGTGCCAGCAGCCAAGGACAGGCTTACGAGCAGTACTTC. Its protein product is CASSQGQAYEQYF.

CDR3 nucleotides: TGTGCCAGCAGTGACGGGGGTCGGGAGACCCAGTACTTC. It yields the protein CASSDGGRETQYF. The genes are TRBV28 and TRBJ2-5, with D possibly matching TRBD2 (6 bases). Trimming took 5 bases from V and 5 from J, leaving 12 bases between them. From germline, CDR1 is MDHEN and CDR2 SYDVKM. The CDR3 sequence is 13 residues long.

The chain recombines TRBV4-1 with TRBJ2-4, with 7 nucleotides matching TRBD1. The length of the CDR3 is 17 residues. Germline V gene sequence: CDR1 MGHRA, CDR2 YSYEKL. V shed 0 bases, J shed 6 bases, and the junction held 11 bases outside the gene matches. CDR3 protein: CASSQDRGTVGPNIQYF. The CDR3 bases are TGCGCCAGCAGCCAAGACAGGGGGACGGTCGGGCCAAACATTCAGTACTTC.

The rearrangement joins TRBV6-2 or TRBV6-3 to TRBJ1-1; 8 bases are a match to TRBD1. The length of the CDR3 is 17 residues. Germline values: CDR1 MNHEY, CDR2 SVGEGT. V was pared by 5 bases and J by 2 bases, with 13 bases of the junction left unmatched. The CDR3 bases are TGTGCCAGCAGTCCAGTAAATCCACAGGGGGGTAACACTGAAGCTTTCTTT. Protein sequence: CASSPVNPQGGNTEAFF.

This chain joins TRBV14 and TRBJ1-2; 10 bases map to TRBD1. The V and J ends lost 3 bases and 6 bases, in that order; junction bases with no gene match: 10. Germline assignment: CDR1 SGHDN and CDR2 FVKESK. The CDR3 has 16 residues. CDR3 sequence: CASSHGGTGVENGYTF. CDR3 in DNA: TGTGCCAGCAGCCATGGAGGGACAGGGGTAGAAAATGGCTACACCTTC.

This clone was observed a few times. The rearrangement links TRBV7-9 to TRBJ2-7; unclear D gene. Germline V CDR1 and CDR2: SEHNR, FQNEAQ (reference sequence). CDR3 size: 14 residues. Trimming took 0 bases from V and 7 from J, leaving 13 bases between them. CDR3 region: CASSLATEVGEQYF. DNA of the CDR3: TGTGCCAGCAGCTTAGCTACTGAAGTCGGGGAGCAGTACTTC.

This clone has just one count. This chain uses TRBV18 with TRBJ1-2, with 11 bases that match TRBD1. The germline CDR1 and CDR2 sequences are KGHSH and LQKENI. The V gene end was trimmed by 6 bases and the J gene end by 6 bases; junction bases not matched to a gene: 6. This CDR3 region has 14 residues. In DNA form, the CDR3 reads TGTGCCAGCTCCGTGGGACAGGGGGAAGATGGCTACACCTTC. Protein: CASSVGQGEDGYTF. Full variable domain (remainder filled in from reference TRBV18 and TRBJ1-2): NAGVMQNPRHLVRRRGQEARLRCSPMKGHSHVYWYRQLPEEGLKFMVYLQKENIIDESGMPKERFSAEFPKEGPSILRIQQVVRGDSAAYFCASSVGQGEDGYTFGSGTRLTVV.

V is TRBV11-1 and J is TRBJ2-1, with D perhaps TRBD2 (5 bases). The CDR3 has 15 residues. The germline CDR1 and CDR2 sequences are SGHAT and FQDESV (reference sequence). Deletions cut 2 bases from V and 4 bases from J, with 12 bases between. Here the CDR3 reads CASSLTTKGYNEQFF. The CDR3 nucleotides are TGTGCCAGCAGCTTAACGACTAAAGGGTACAATGAGCAGTTCTTC.

V and J are TRBV7-9 and TRBJ1-2, with TRBD1 as a possible D gene (6 bases). Per the germline V gene, CDR1 is SEHNR and CDR2 is FQNEAQ (reference sequence). The CDR3 spans 12 residues. With 7 bases removed from V and 5 bases from J, the gap between germline ends came to 11 bases. CDR3 DNA: TGTGCCAGCACCCCGGACAGATATGGCTACACCTTC. Its protein is CASTPDRYGYTF. The whole variable domain, filled in from reference TRBV7-9 and TRBJ1-2, reads DTGVSQNPRHKITKRGQNVTFRCDPISEHNRLYWYRQTLGQGPEFLTYFQNEAQLEKSRLLSDRFSAERPKGSFSTLEIQRTEQGDSAMYLCASTPDRYGYTFGSGTRLTVV.

The chain couples TRBV2 to TRBJ1-5, with TRBD1 identical over 9 bases. The CDR3 is 15 amino acids. Trimming removed 6 bases from V and 3 bases from J; junction bases left unmatched: 6. The V gene's germline CDR1 is SNHLY and CDR2 FYNNEI. Here the CDR3 DNA reads TGTGCCAGCAGCCACGGGACAGGGAACAATCAGCCCCAGCATTTT. This gives the protein CASSHGTGNNQPQHF.

For this clone: The identical CDR3 is also encoded by other nucleotide sequences in the sample. The CDR3 region has the DNA TGTGCCAGCTCACCACGGACAGGGGGCGATCAGCCCCAGCATTTT. It translates to CASSPRTGGDQPQHF. The rearrangement joins TRBV18 to TRBJ1-5, with 11 positions matching TRBD1. Losses at the gene ends were 1 base for V and 5 bases for J; bases not matched to a gene: 1. The CDR3 covers 15 residues. Per the germline V gene, CDR1 is KGHSH and CDR2 is LQKENI.

This chain joins TRBV14 and TRBJ2-5, with D perhaps TRBD2 (5 bases). The CDR3 runs to 14 residues. Trimming pared 4 bases from V and 5 bases from J, leaving 14 bases between. From germline, CDR1 is SGHDN and CDR2 FVKESK. As DNA, the CDR3 is TGTGCCAGCAGCCCATTTGGGTCGGGGGAGACCCAGTACTTC. Translating gives CASSPFGSGETQYF.

A word on this clone: Other DNA sequences in this sample translate to the same CDR3. The V and J genes are TRBV7-3 and TRBJ2-1; TRBD2 matches at 8 bases. V lost 2 bases, J lost 4 bases, and 1 base stayed unmatched. CDR1 and CDR2 from the germline V gene are SGHTA and FQGTGA. The CDR3 is 14 amino acids. CDR3 nucleotides: TGTGCCAGCAGCTTAGCGGGGGGATACAATGAGCAGTTCTTC. It codes for CASSLAGGYNEQFF.

This chain joins TRBV3-1 (or the pseudogene TRBV3-2) and TRBJ2-7; TRBD1 aligns across 11 bases. Germline-derived CDR1 and CDR2 are LGHDT and YNNKEL (reference sequence). CDR3 length: 14 amino acids. Trimming cost V 3 bases and J 4 bases; bases outside gene matches: 2. Written as DNA, the CDR3 is TGTGCCAGCAGCCAGGGACAGGGGGATTACGAGCAGTACTTC. It encodes CASSQGQGDYEQYF.

V usage is TRBV29-1 and J usage is TRBJ1-2; D unclear. The V and J ends lost 3 bases and 8 bases respectively, with 13 bases between them. CDR3 length: 12 residues. CDR1 is SQVTM, CDR2 ANQGSEA, per germline. CDR3 sequence: CSVEILSSGYTF. The CDR3 nucleotides read TGCAGCGTTGAGATCCTATCGTCGGGCTACACCTTC.

Regarding this clone: This specimen includes other DNA sequences encoding the same CDR3. V usage is TRBV6-1 and J usage is TRBJ1-2; 7 bases align to TRBD1. V dropped 2 bases and J dropped 4; count of bases not matched to a gene: 1. Germline-derived CDR1 and CDR2 are MNHNS and SASEGT. This CDR3 comprises 13 residues. CDR3 nucleotide sequence: TGTGCCAGCAGTGAACAGGGGGGCTATGGCTACACCTTC. Amino acids: CASSEQGGYGYTF.

The gene calls are TRBV6-5 and TRBJ2-5; tentative D call: TRBD2 (6 bases). V was pared by 8 bases and J by 0 bases, with 16 bases between. Germline V gene sequence: CDR1 MNHEY, CDR2 SVGAGI. This CDR3 comprises 15 residues. The CDR3 region is CASGYSGRYQETQYF. The CDR3 DNA is TGTGCCAGCGGGTACAGTGGGAGGTACCAAGAGACCCAGTACTTC.

The chain couples TRBV29-1 to TRBJ2-1; TRBD2 is a possible D gene (6 bases). V was cut by 6 bases and J by 4 bases, with 10 bases left in between. Germline-derived CDR1 and CDR2 are SQVTM and ANQGSEA. This CDR3 contains 12 residues. DNA for the CDR3: TGCAGCGTGTGGACTACTTACAATGAGCAGTTCTTC. Translated: CSVWTTYNEQFF.

This chain links TRBV7-9 with TRBJ2-5; D may be TRBD2 (6 bases). With 2 bases removed from V and 5 bases from J, the gap between germline ends came to 12 bases. Looked up from germline, CDR1 is SEHNR and CDR2 is FQNEAQ (reference sequence). This CDR3 has 14 amino acids. CDR3 region: CASSLRAGLETQYF. CDR3 DNA: TGTGCCAGCAGCTTAAGGGCGGGGCTCGAGACCCAGTACTTC.

This clone was counted once. The chain is built from TRBV12-2 and TRBJ1-2; TRBD1, as called in the table, went unchecked against the DNA. TRBV12-2 is a pseudogene segment. The length of the CDR3 is 14 residues. In nucleotides, the CDR3 is TGTGCAAGTCGCTCAATCAGGGGTTTGGATGGCTACACCTTC. The encoded protein is CASRSIRGLDGYTF.

The rearrangement links TRBV25-1 to TRBJ1-2; TRBD1 might be the D (5 bases). The CDR3 has 11 residues. V dropped 7 bases and J dropped 6 bases, with 9 bases sitting between them. The germline V gene encodes CDR1 MGHDK and CDR2 SYGVNS. This CDR3 is CASTDSNGYTF. CDR3 coding DNA: TGTGCCAGCACCGACAGCAATGGCTACACCTTC.